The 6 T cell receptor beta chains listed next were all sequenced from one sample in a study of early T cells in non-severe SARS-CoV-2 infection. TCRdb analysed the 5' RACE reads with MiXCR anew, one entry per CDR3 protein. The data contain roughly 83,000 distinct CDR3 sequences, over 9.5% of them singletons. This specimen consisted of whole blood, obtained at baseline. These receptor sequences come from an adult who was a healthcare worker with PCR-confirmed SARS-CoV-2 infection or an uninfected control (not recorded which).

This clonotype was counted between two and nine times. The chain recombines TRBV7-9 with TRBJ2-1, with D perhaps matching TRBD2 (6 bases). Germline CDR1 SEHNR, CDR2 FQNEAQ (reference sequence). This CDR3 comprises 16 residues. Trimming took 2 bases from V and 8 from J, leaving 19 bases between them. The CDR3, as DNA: TGTGCCAGCAGCTTACTCAGGACTATAACTAGGGATGAGCAGTTCTTC. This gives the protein CASSLLRTITRDEQFF.

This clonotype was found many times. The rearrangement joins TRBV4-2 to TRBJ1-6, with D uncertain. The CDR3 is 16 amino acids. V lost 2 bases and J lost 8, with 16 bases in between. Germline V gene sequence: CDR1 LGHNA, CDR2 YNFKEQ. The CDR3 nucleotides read TGTGCCAGCAGCCAATCTTTATCCCGGAGAGATTCACCCCTCCACTTT. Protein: CASSQSLSRRDSPLHF.

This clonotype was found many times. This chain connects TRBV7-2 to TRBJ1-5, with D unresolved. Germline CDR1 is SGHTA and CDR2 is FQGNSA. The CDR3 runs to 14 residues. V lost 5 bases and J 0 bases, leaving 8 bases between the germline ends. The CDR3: CASSEDYSNQPQHF. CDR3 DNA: TGTGCCAGCAGCGAGGACTATAGCAATCAGCCCCAGCATTTT.

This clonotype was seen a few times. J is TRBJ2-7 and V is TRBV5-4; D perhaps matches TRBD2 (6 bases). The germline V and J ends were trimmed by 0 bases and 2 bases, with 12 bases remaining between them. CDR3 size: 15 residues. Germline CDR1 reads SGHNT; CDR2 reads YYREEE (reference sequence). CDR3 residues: CASSLAGTETYEQYF. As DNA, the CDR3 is TGTGCCAGCAGCTTGGCGGGGACTGAAACCTACGAGCAGTACTTC.

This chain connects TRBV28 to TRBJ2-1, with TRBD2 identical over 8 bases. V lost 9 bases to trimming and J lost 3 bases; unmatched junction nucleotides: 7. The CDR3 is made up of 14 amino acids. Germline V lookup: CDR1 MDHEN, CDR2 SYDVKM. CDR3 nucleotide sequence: TGTGCCAGTACCGGGAGGGCGAGCTACAATGAGCAGTTCTTC. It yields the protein CASTGRASYNEQFF. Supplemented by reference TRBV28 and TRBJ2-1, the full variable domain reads DVKVTQSSRYLVKRTGEKVFLECVQDMDHENMFWYRQDPGLGLRLIYFSYDVKMKEKGDIPEGYSVSREKKERFSLILESASTNQTSMYLCASTGRASYNEQFFGPGTRLTVL.

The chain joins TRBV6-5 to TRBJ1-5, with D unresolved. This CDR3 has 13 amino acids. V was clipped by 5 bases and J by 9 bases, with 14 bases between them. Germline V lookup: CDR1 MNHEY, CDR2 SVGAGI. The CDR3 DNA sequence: TGTGCCAGCAGTCCCTGGGAGATGTCGCCCCAGCATTTT. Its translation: CASSPWEMSPQHF.